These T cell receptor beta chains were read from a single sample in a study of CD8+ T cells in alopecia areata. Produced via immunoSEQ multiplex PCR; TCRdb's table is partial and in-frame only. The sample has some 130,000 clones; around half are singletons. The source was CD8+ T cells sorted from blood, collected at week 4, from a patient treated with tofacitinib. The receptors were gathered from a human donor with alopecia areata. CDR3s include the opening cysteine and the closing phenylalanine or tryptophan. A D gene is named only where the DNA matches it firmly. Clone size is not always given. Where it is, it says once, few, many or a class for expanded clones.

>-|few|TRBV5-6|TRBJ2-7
CASSFGQSYEQYF
TGTGCCAGCAGCTTTGGGCAGTCCTACGAGCAGTACTTC
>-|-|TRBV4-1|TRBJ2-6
CASSQEGQSGANVLTF
TGCGCCAGCAGCCAAGAAGGCCAGTCTGGGGCCAACGTCCTGACTTTC
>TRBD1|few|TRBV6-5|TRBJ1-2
CASTLTNGQAFGYTF
TGTGCCAGCACCCTAACCAACGGACAGGCTTTTGGCTACACCTTC
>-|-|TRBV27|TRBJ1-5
CASSPGGGFNQPQHF
TGTGCCAGCAGTCCCGGGGGGGGCTTTAATCAGCCCCAGCATTTT
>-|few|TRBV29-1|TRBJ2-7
CSVEDQDSSYEQYF
TGCAGCGTTGAAGATCAGGATTCCTCCTACGAGCAGTACTTC
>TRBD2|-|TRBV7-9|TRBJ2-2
CASSPVGGRNTGELFF
TGTGCCAGCAGTCCAGTGGGCGGGAGAAACACCGGGGAGCTGTTTTTT
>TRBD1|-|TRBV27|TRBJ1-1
CASSSSPGTGNPEAFF
TGTGCCAGCAGTTCCTCGCCCGGGACAGGGAACCCTGAAGCTTTCTTT
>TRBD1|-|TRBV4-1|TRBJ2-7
CASSQDRGQGTYEQYF
TGCGCCAGCAGCCAAGATAGGGGACAGGGGACCTACGAGCAGTACTTC
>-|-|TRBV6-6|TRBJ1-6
CASSYSNNSPLHF
TGTGCCAGCAGTTACTCGAATAATTCACCCCTCCACTTT
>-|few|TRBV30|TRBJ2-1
CAWNLELPAQFF
TGTGCCTGGAACCTCGAGTTACCGGCGCAGTTCTTC
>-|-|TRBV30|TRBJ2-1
CAWSLASAIYNEQFF
TGTGCCTGGTCTCTTGCGAGCGCTATATACAATGAGCAGTTCTTC
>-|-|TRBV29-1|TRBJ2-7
CSVDSGQPFSYEQYF
TGCAGCGTTGATAGTGGGCAACCATTCTCCTACGAGCAGTACTTC
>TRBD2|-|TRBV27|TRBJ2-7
CASSLRGTYEQYF
TGTGCCAGCTCCCTGCGGGGGACCTACGAGCAGTACTTC
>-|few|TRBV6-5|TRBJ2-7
CASSPSDGAYEQYF
TGTGCCAGCAGCCCCAGCGACGGAGCCTACGAGCAGTACTTC
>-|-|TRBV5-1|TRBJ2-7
CASSTDGYEQYF
TGCGCCAGCAGCACCGACGGATACGAGCAGTACTTC
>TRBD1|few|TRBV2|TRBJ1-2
CASKTGASHYGYTF
TGTGCCAGCAAGACAGGGGCAAGCCACTATGGCTACACCTTC
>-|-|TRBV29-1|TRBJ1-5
CSVEQGVDQPQHF
TGCAGCGTCGAACAGGGTGTTGATCAGCCCCAGCATTTT
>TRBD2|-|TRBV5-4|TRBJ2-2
CASSTLAGINTGELFF
TGTGCCAGCAGCACGTTAGCGGGGATAAACACCGGGGAGCTGTTTTTT
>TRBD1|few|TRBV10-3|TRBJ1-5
CAISGTGGASNQPQHF
TGTGCCATCAGTGGGACAGGTGGGGCGAGCAATCAGCCCCAGCATTTT
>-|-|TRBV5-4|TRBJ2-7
CASSPGQGVEQYF
TGTGCCAGCAGCCCGGGGCAGGGAGTCGAGCAGTACTTC
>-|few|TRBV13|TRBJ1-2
CASSLLGDTNAGGGYTF
TGTGCCAGCAGCTTACTGGGCGATACGAACGCGGGTGGTGGCTACACCTTC
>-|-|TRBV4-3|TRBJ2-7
CASSQEIGGSPREQYF
TGCGCCAGCAGCCAAGAAATTGGGGGGTCCCCCCGCGAGCAGTACTTC
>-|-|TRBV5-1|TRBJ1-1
CASSPTPLDTEAFF
TGCGCCAGCAGCCCTACACCTCTGGACACTGAAGCTTTCTTT
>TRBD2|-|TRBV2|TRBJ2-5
CATPTGGAIETQYF
TGTGCCACCCCGACGGGGGGGGCGATAGAGACCCAGTACTTC
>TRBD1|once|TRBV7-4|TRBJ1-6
CASSSGQNSPLHF
TGTGCCAGCAGCTCGGGACAGAATTCACCCCTCCACTTT
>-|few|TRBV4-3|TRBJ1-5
CASSRTYGDQPQHF
TGCGCCAGCAGTCGGACTTATGGGGATCAGCCCCAGCATTTT
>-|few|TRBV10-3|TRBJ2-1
CASSFRDTNYNEQFF
TGTGCCTCCTCCTTCCGGGACACTAACTACAATGAGCAGTTCTTC
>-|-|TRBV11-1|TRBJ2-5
CASSRNGETQYF
TGTGCCAGCAGCCGCAACGGGGAGACCCAGTACTTC
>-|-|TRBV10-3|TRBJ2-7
CAISESLSSYEQYF
TGTGCCATCAGTGAGTCTCTGTCCTCCTACGAGCAGTACTTC
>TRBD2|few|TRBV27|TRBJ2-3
CASSPQLAGGPDTQYF
TGTGCCAGCAGTCCGCAACTAGCGGGGGGGCCAGATACGCAGTATTTT
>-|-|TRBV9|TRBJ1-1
CASSGGANTEAFF
TGTGCCAGCAGCGGTGGGGCGAACACTGAAGCTTTCTTT
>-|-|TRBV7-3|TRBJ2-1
CASSLAGSSYNEQFF
TGTGCCAGCAGCTTAGCGGGAAGCTCCTACAATGAGCAGTTCTTC
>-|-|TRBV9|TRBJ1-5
CASSGGRLGQPQHF
TGTGCCAGCAGCGGCGGGAGGCTCGGACAGCCCCAGCATTTT
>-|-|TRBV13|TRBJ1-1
CASSFRDGTEAFF
TGTGCCAGCAGCTTCCGGGATGGTACTGAAGCTTTCTTT
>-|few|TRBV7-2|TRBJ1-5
CASSFASLTASNQPQHF
TGTGCCAGCAGCTTCGCATCGCTGACAGCTAGCAATCAGCCCCAGCATTTT
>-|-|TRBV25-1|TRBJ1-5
CASSVSGEGQPQHF
TGTGCCAGCAGTGTCTCGGGGGAAGGTCAGCCCCAGCATTTT
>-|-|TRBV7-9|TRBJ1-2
CASSLGRTPDGYTF
TGTGCCAGCAGCTTGGGCAGGACTCCTGATGGCTACACCTTC
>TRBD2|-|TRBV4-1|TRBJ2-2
CASSPVGQAQRGVGTGELFF
TGCGCCAGCAGCCCCGTTGGTCAGGCACAGCGGGGGGTAGGCACCGGGGAGCTGTTTTTT
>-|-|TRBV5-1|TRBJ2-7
CASSLEGYEQYF
TGCGCCAGCAGCTTGGAGGGCTACGAGCAGTACTTC
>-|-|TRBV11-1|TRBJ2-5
CASNDAWVETQYF
TGTGCCAGCAACGACGCGTGGGTTGAGACCCAGTACTTC
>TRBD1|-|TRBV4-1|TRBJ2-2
CASSPGQGRTGELFF
TGCGCCAGCAGCCCGGGACAGGGGAGGACCGGGGAGCTGTTTTTT